These T cell receptor beta chains were read from a single sample in a study of blood T cell repertoires in COVID-19. This table comes from immunoSEQ multiplex PCR, and its TCRdb copy is limited to in-frame clones, with some not included. The sample shows hundreds of thousands of clones, roughly 83% of them seen only once. Sequencing input: peripheral blood. The receptors here all came from a woman aged 45 to 65 with acute or convalescent COVID-19. CDR3s include the opening cysteine and the closing phenylalanine or tryptophan. D genes are given only for firm matches. Size values are once, few and many counts, or a class for expanded clones, and some rows have none.

D,J,V,size,length,DNA,CDR3
.,TRBJ2-2,TRBV9,.,14,TGTGCCAGCAGCGTAGGCGGGGCGAGCGGGGAGCTGTTTTTT,CASSVGGASGELFF
.,TRBJ1-5,TRBV7-8,.,13,TGTGCCAGCAGCTTCGAGGGAAATCAGCCCCAGCATTTT,CASSFEGNQPQHF
.,TRBJ2-7,TRBV7-9,.,14,TGTGCCAGCAGCTTAGGGGGCAGGGCTCTCGAGCAGTACTTC,CASSLGGRALEQYF
TRBD2,TRBJ2-1,TRBV4-1,.,14,TGCGCCAGCAGCCCGGGACTAGCGGGAGTTGAGCAGTTCTTC,CASSPGLAGVEQFF
TRBD2,TRBJ2-2,TRBV28,.,19,TGTGCCAGCAGTTCGCCGGGACTAGCGGGAGGGTTCCGCACCGGGGAGCTGTTTTTT,CASSSPGLAGGFRTGELFF
.,TRBJ1-2,TRBV20-1,.,12,TGCAGTGCTAGTAGCTCTAACTATGGCTACACCTTC,CSASSSNYGYTF
TRBD1,TRBJ1-6,TRBV6-6,.,16,TGTGCCAGCAGTCCCCGGGGACAGGGTACGGGATCACCCCTCCACTTT,CASSPRGQGTGSPLHF
.,TRBJ1-6,TRBV28,.,13,TGTGCCAGCAGTCCAACAGGGATTTCACCCCTCCACTTT,CASSPTGISPLHF
TRBD2,TRBJ2-1,TRBV7-6,.,14,TGTGCCAGCAGCTCGACTAGCGGGGACAATGAGCAGTTCTTC,CASSSTSGDNEQFF
.,TRBJ2-2,TRBV7-2,few,15,TGTGCCAGCAGCTTTCAGGGGGGCGCAGGCGGGGAGCTGTTTTTT,CASSFQGGAGGELFF
.,TRBJ1-3,TRBV6-6,.,15,TGTGCCAGCGGCCAACCACAGGCCTCTGGAAACACCATATATTTT,CASGQPQASGNTIYF
TRBD2,TRBJ2-2,TRBV27,.,15,TGTGCCAGCAAGCAAAGACGGGAGGACACCGGGGAGCTGTTTTTT,CASKQRREDTGELFF
TRBD1,TRBJ1-6,TRBV6-4,.,14,TGTGCCAGCAGCCGGGACAGGGGGCTCTCACCCCTCCACTTT,CASSRDRGLSPLHF
TRBD1,TRBJ2-2,TRBV7-9,few,18,TGTGCCAGCAGCCACGACCTAAGACAGGGGGCGAACACCGGGGAGCTGTTTTTT,CASSHDLRQGANTGELFF
TRBD2,TRBJ2-3,TRBV11-2,.,14,TGTGCCAGCAGCTTGGGGGGGGGCACAGATACGCAGTATTTT,CASSLGGGTDTQYF
.,TRBJ2-3,TRBV4-1,.,16,TGCGCCAGCAGCCAAGCGAGTCAGGGGAGCACAGATACGCAGTATTTT,CASSQASQGSTDTQYF
.,TRBJ1-1,TRBV27,.,13,TGTGCCAGCAGTACCGTCATGAGGACTGAAGCTTTCTTT,CASSTVMRTEAFF
.,TRBJ2-3,TRBV28,.,15,TGTGCCAGCAGGGATACACTAGGTACCACAGATACGCAGTATTTT,CASRDTLGTTDTQYF
.,TRBJ2-4,TRBV27,.,14,TGTGCCAGCAGTTCCACTCTAGCCAAAAACATTCAGTACTTC,CASSSTLAKNIQYF
.,TRBJ2-1,TRBV2,few,17,TGTGCCAGCAGTGATGTAGCGGAGAGGAGCTCCTACAATGAGCAGTTCTTC,CASSDVAERSSYNEQFF
.,TRBJ1-2,TRBV28,.,13,TGTGCCAGCAGTCAACTAAGGGGGAACGGCTACACCTTC,CASSQLRGNGYTF
TRBD2,TRBJ2-1,TRBV7-9,.,14,TGTGCCAGCAGCCCCGGGACTAGGTCCAATGAGCAGTTCTTC,CASSPGTRSNEQFF